The 31 T cell receptor beta chains below all came from one sample that was sequenced in a study of human T cells and chemical hapten exposure. Described time point: patch test 1, 2 weeks after DPC sensitization. Treatment noted: therapeutic diphenylcyclopropenone sensitization with weekly scalp DPC. TCRdb re-derived calls from the RACE reads in MiXCR, one entry per CDR3 protein. Seen here are 75,000 to 90,000 distinct CDR3 sequences, roughly 12% observed once, and the top ten hold about 3.7%. Material: whole blood, obtained in connection with sensitization to the hapten diphenylcyclopropenone (DPC). The receptor source for this set is a woman aged 55-69 years with alopecia areata. Some clones in this sample may be carry-over from other donors' samples.

The chain carries TRBV7-3 and TRBJ2-4; D not resolved. The CDR3 is 12 amino acids. Trimming removed 4 bases at V and 8 bases at J, with 9 bases between. Germline V gene sequence: CDR1 SGHTA, CDR2 FQGTGA. The CDR3, as DNA: TGTGCCAGCAGCTACGAAAGGGACATTCAGTACTTC. Encoded protein: CASSYERDIQYF.

This chain links TRBV6-2 or TRBV6-3 with TRBJ1-2, with 8 bases that match TRBD1. CDR1 is MNHEY and CDR2 is SVGEGT in the germline V gene. J was trimmed by 4 bases and V by 4 bases; bases with no gene match: 5. The CDR3 contains 14 residues. The CDR3 DNA sequence: TGTGCCAGCAGTTCGACAGGGGTCGGCTATGGCTACACCTTC. Amino acid sequence: CASSSTGVGYGYTF.

CDR3 bases: TGTGCCAGCAGGCTCAAGGTGGCTACGGGGGGATTTCCTGAAGCTTTCTTT. This translates into CASRLKVATGGFPEAFF. V gene TRBV6-2 or TRBV6-3 combines with J gene TRBJ1-1; the D gene is possibly TRBD1 (5 bases). This CDR3 has 17 residues. The V gene's germline CDR1 is MNHEY and CDR2 SVGEGT. V was shortened by 6 bases and J by 6 bases, with 26 bases between the two germline ends.

Ten or more counts support this clonotype. The V gene is TRBV5-1, the J gene TRBJ1-1; D gene uncertain. This CDR3 region has 16 residues. Germline V gives CDR1 SGHRS, CDR2 YFSETQ. Trimming stripped 4 bases from V and 0 bases from J, with 16 bases between. The DNA for the CDR3 is TGCGCCAGCAGCCACTCCGACCGAGGTTTGAACACTGAAGCTTTCTTT. Amino acids: CASSHSDRGLNTEAFF.

V and J are TRBV7-9 and TRBJ1-3; no firm D call. CDR3 length: 16 residues. CDR1 is SEHNR and CDR2 is FQNEAQ in the germline V gene (reference sequence). Trimming left V 4 bases short and J 0 bases short, with 13 bases between. In nucleotides, the CDR3 is TGTGCCAGCAGCTACCCAACGGAGAGCTCTGGAAACACCATATATTTT. It specifies CASSYPTESSGNTIYF.

The V gene is TRBV4-1, the J gene TRBJ2-7; D gene uncertain. V was pared by 1 base and J by 2 bases, with 12 bases between. Germline V gene data show CDR1 as MGHRA and CDR2 as YSYEKL. The CDR3 has 15 residues. The CDR3 DNA reads TGCGCCAGCAGCCAAGCGCACCTCGGCACCTACGAGCAGTACTTC. Amino acids: CASSQAHLGTYEQYF.

The V and J genes are TRBV20-1 and TRBJ1-1, with 7 bases identical to TRBD1. The V gene's germline CDR1 is DFQATT and CDR2 SNEGSKA (reference sequence). The CDR3 sequence is 13 residues long. The V and J ends lost 4 bases and 4 bases, in that order; junction bases with no gene match: 6. The CDR3 is CSATRQGGTEAFF. The CDR3 nucleotides are TGCAGTGCTACGAGACAGGGAGGCACTGAAGCTTTCTTT.

This chain joins TRBV5-1 and TRBJ2-3; D gene unclear. Trimming removed 0 bases at V and 3 bases at J, with 2 bases between. This CDR3 has 12 residues. Germline V gene sequence: CDR1 SGHRS, CDR2 YFSETQ. The CDR3 is CASSLETDTQYF. The CDR3 bases are TGCGCCAGCAGCTTGGAGACAGATACGCAGTATTTT.

This clonotype has at least ten counts. This chain joins TRBV7-8 and TRBJ2-1, with TRBD1 as a possible D gene (5 bases). The CDR3 extends over 12 amino acids. Germline values: CDR1 SGHVS, CDR2 FQNEAQ. The V and J ends lost 6 bases and 10 bases respectively, with 13 bases between them. The CDR3, as DNA: TGTGCCAGCAGTGATCAGGGCGGCGAGCAGTTCTTC. Translating gives CASSDQGGEQFF.

V usage is TRBV6-1 and J usage is TRBJ1-5; no clear D gene. V lost 4 bases to trimming and J lost 5 bases, with 9 bases between them. The germline V gene has CDR1 MNHNS and CDR2 SASEGT. The CDR3 covers 13 residues. The CDR3 here is CASSATWDQPQHF. In nucleotides, the CDR3 is TGTGCCAGCAGTGCAACGTGGGATCAGCCCCAGCATTTT.

This clonotype was recorded at least ten times. Here the CDR3 reads CASSTTTYEQYF. DNA of the CDR3: TGTGCCAGCAGCACAACCACCTACGAGCAGTACTTC. This chain uses TRBV7-2 with TRBJ2-7; D call uncertain. CDR3 size: 12 residues. Deletions cut 5 bases from V and 2 bases from J, with 7 bases between. Germline V gives CDR1 SGHTA, CDR2 FQGNSA.

This clonotype was found a few times. V gene TRBV4-1 combines with J gene TRBJ1-1, with D uncertain. V shed 1 base and J shed 1 base, with 10 bases lying between them. Germline loops: CDR1 MGHRA, CDR2 YSYEKL. The CDR3 has 15 residues. CDR3 coding DNA: TGCGCCAGCAGCCAAGGGACTCCCGCGAACACTGAAGCTTTCTTT. Its protein is CASSQGTPANTEAFF.

This clonotype was observed at least ten times. V and J are TRBV18 and TRBJ2-7, with TRBD1 identical over 7 bases. The CDR3 runs 13 residues. The V gene end was trimmed by 4 bases and the J gene end by 7 bases; junction bases not matched to a gene: 7. Germline loops: CDR1 KGHSH, CDR2 LQKENI. The CDR3 loop is CASSLQGSGEQYF. The CDR3 coding sequence is TGTGCCAGCTCACTACAGGGGTCGGGAGAGCAGTACTTC.

The chain recombines TRBV5-1 with TRBJ2-1; D tentatively reads TRBD1 or TRBD2 (7 bases each). CDR1 is SGHRS, CDR2 YFSETQ, per germline. The V end was cut by 7 bases, the J end by 8 bases, with 25 bases between. This CDR3 is built from 16 residues. CDR3 residues: CASGLREGAIGDEQFF. The CDR3 DNA reads TGCGCCAGCGGCCTCAGGGAGGGGGCGATAGGAGATGAGCAGTTCTTC.

This clonotype was observed at least ten times. V usage is TRBV10-2 and J usage is TRBJ1-2; no firm D call. Germline CDR1 and CDR2: WSHSY and SAAADI. CDR3 length: 15 amino acids. V lost 1 base to trimming and J lost 0 bases, with 9 bases between them. CDR3: CASSEWTDSNYGYTF. The CDR3 DNA sequence: TGCGCCAGCAGTGAGTGGACCGATTCTAACTATGGCTACACCTTC.

This clonotype was seen repeatedly, ten times or more. V gene TRBV7-9 combines with J gene TRBJ2-7, with D uncertain. The CDR3 contains 16 residues. V lost 4 bases and J lost 2, with 18 bases in between. Looked up from germline, CDR1 is SEHNR and CDR2 is FQNEAQ (reference sequence). The CDR3 sequence: CASSSPPDAPAYEQYF. The DNA of the CDR3 is TGTGCCAGCAGCTCACCCCCGGACGCCCCAGCCTACGAGCAGTACTTC.

A few counts support this clonotype. The chain is built from TRBV7-6 and TRBJ1-4; a weak D match, TRBD1 (6 bases). The CDR3 length is 13 residues. V lost 3 bases and J lost 4, with 6 bases in between. Germline V CDR1 and CDR2: SGHVS, FNYEAQ. The CDR3 DNA follows: TGTGCCAGCAGCTTGGGACATAATGAAAAACTGTTTTTT. Residues: CASSLGHNEKLFF.

This clonotype was detected a few times. The rearrangement uses TRBV30 and TRBJ2-3; perhaps TRBD2 as D (5 bases). This CDR3 is built from 17 residues. V was shortened by 5 bases and J by 2 bases, with 23 bases between the two germline ends. Germline loops: CDR1 GTSNPN, CDR2 SVGIG (reference sequence). The CDR3 loop reads CAWGGRRGSTHTDTQYF. The DNA for the CDR3 is TGTGCCTGGGGAGGTCGCCGCGGTTCTACTCACACAGATACGCAGTATTTT.

This clonotype came up many times. This chain joins TRBV20-1 and TRBJ2-5, with a tentative D call TRBD1 (5 bases). The CDR3 has 14 residues. V was clipped by 5 bases and J by 5 bases, with 18 bases between them. Per germline, CDR1 DFQATT and CDR2 SNEGSKA (reference sequence). This CDR3 is CSAPHGAGRETQYF. For the CDR3, the DNA is TGCAGTGCTCCTCATGGGGCAGGACGCGAGACCCAGTACTTC.

This clonotype was picked up a small number of times. The chain has TRBV4-1 and TRBJ1-1; D might be TRBD1 (5 bases). Germline CDR1 and CDR2: MGHRA and YSYEKL. V lost 1 base and J lost 8, with 11 bases in between. The CDR3 covers 13 residues. The CDR3: CASSQGSRVEAFF. Here the CDR3 DNA reads TGCGCCAGCAGCCAAGGGTCCAGGGTGGAAGCTTTCTTT.

The V and J genes are TRBV10-1 and TRBJ2-7, with 15 positions matching TRBD2. With 0 bases clipped from V and 5 bases from J, the junction kept 8 bases outside the gene matches. There are 18 residues in the CDR3. In germline, CDR1 is WNHNN, CDR2 SYGVQD (reference sequence). The CDR3 here is CASSESGTSGGTFDEQYF. The DNA of the CDR3 is TGCGCCAGCAGTGAGTCGGGGACTAGCGGGGGGACTTTTGACGAGCAGTACTTC.

There are many counts of this clonotype. The chain combines TRBV27 with TRBJ1-2; 7 bases are shared with TRBD1. Trimming at V came to 3 bases and at J to 2 bases, leaving 0 bases not matched to a gene. Germline CDR1 and CDR2: MNHEY and SMNVEV (reference sequence). The CDR3 is 13 amino acids. The CDR3 is CASSLTGNYGYTF. For the CDR3, the DNA is TGTGCCAGCAGTTTGACAGGGAACTATGGCTACACCTTC.

The chain links TRBV5-1 to TRBJ2-7; D ambiguous. The CDR3 covers 14 residues. Looked up from germline, CDR1 is SGHRS and CDR2 is YFSETQ. V lost 0 bases and J lost 1, with 8 bases in between. The CDR3 DNA sequence: TGCGCCAGCAGCTTGGTTCAGTCATCCTACGAGCAGTACTTC. Protein product: CASSLVQSSYEQYF.

This clonotype was picked up many times. The rearrangement links TRBV3-1 to TRBJ1-5, with D tentatively TRBD1 (6 bases). From germline, CDR1 is LGHDT and CDR2 YNNKEL (reference sequence). The V and J ends lost 0 bases and 4 bases respectively, with 10 bases between them. The CDR3 is made up of 15 amino acids. The CDR3 loop reads CASSQDVGGNQPQHF. CDR3 sequence (DNA): TGTGCCAGCAGCCAAGATGTAGGGGGAAATCAGCCCCAGCATTTT.

This clonotype has more than one count but fewer than ten. The V call is TRBV7-3, the J call TRBJ2-3; maybe TRBD1 (5 bases). Germline V gene data show CDR1 as SGHTA and CDR2 as FQGTGA. Trimming removed 0 bases at V and 3 bases at J, with 10 bases between. There are 15 residues in the CDR3. CDR3 sequence (DNA): TGTGCCAGCAGCTTAACAGGGGTGGAGACAGATACGCAGTATTTT. It is translated as CASSLTGVETDTQYF.

This clonotype was counted at least ten times. The chain couples TRBV20-1 to TRBJ2-1; TRBD2 might be the D (6 bases). The CDR3 contains 15 residues. The germline V gene has CDR1 DFQATT and CDR2 SNEGSKA (reference sequence). V was trimmed by 2 bases and J by 5 bases, leaving 16 bases between them. Written as DNA, the CDR3 is TGCAGTGCTAGACAGGGTGGGCGGGGTGACAATGAGCAGTTCTTC. It translates to CSARQGGRGDNEQFF.

This clonotype was picked up a small number of times. V gene TRBV27 combines with J gene TRBJ2-3, with 10 bases identical to TRBD2. Unmatched junction bases numbered 14, after V lost 4 bases and J lost 4 bases. Germline CDR1 and CDR2: MNHEY and SMNVEV (reference sequence). The CDR3 has 18 amino acids. The CDR3: CASSSNTAPGLASDTQYF. Here the CDR3 DNA reads TGTGCCAGCAGTTCGAATACCGCTCCGGGACTAGCGTCAGATACGCAGTATTTT.

The chain carries TRBV6-2 or TRBV6-3 and TRBJ1-5; D is ambiguous. This CDR3 region has 13 residues. Germline V gives CDR1 MNHEY, CDR2 SVGEGT. V lost 4 bases, J lost 2 bases, and 6 bases lay in between. The CDR3 spells CASSWAGNQPQHF. The CDR3, as DNA: TGTGCCAGCAGTTGGGCGGGCAATCAGCCCCAGCATTTT.

In this sample, this clonotype turned up many times. This rearrangement joins TRBV6-5 to TRBJ1-5; D possibly corresponds to TRBD1 (6 bases). V was pared by 5 bases and J by 8 bases, with 13 bases between. Germline lookup yields CDR1 MNHEY and CDR2 SVGAGI. This CDR3 spans 13 amino acids. The CDR3 region has the DNA TGTGCCAGCAGTACCCTCAGGGGAAAGCCCCAGCATTTT. Translating it yields CASSTLRGKPQHF.

This clonotype was picked up many times. V usage is TRBV30 and J usage is TRBJ1-4; D gene ambiguous. V was cut by 1 base and J by 0 bases, with 0 bases left in between. Germline V lookup: CDR1 GTSNPN, CDR2 SVGIG (reference sequence). The CDR3 length is 12 residues. The DNA for the CDR3 is TGTGCCTGGAGTGCAACTAATGAAAAACTGTTTTTT. This sequence encodes CAWSATNEKLFF.

This clonotype was seen many times. This chain links TRBV10-3 with TRBJ1-1; D call uncertain. CDR1 is ENHRY and CDR2 is SYGVKD in the germline V gene. V was pared by 0 bases and J by 10 bases, with 12 bases between. The CDR3 has 13 amino acids. CDR3 region: CAISESEVEVAFF. The CDR3 DNA sequence: TGTGCCATCAGTGAGTCTGAGGTAGAGGTAGCTTTCTTT.